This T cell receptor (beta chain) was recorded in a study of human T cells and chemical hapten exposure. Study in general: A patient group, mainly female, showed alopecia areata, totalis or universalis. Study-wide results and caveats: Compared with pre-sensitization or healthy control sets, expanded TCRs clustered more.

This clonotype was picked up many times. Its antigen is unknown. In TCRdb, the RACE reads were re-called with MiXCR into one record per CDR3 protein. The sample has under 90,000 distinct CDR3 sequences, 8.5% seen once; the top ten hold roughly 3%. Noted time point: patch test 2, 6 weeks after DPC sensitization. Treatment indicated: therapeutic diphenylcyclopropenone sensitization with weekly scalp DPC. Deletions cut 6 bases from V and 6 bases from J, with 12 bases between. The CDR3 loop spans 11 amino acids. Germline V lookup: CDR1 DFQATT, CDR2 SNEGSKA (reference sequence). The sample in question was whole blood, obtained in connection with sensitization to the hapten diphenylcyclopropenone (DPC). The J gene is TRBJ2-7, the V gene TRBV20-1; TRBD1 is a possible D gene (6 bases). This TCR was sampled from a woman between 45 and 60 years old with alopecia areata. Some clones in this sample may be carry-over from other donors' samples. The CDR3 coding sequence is TGCAGTGCAACACAGGGATTCGAGCAGTACTTC. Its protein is CSATQGFEQYF.